This is a list of T cell receptor beta chains from one sample in a study of T cells in Graves' hyperthyroidism and ophthalmopathy. TCRdb re-called the multiplex PCR reads through MiXCR, storing one row per CDR3 protein. Of 94,000 or so distinct CDR3 sequences listed, about half are singletons. Sequences were obtained from blood. Every receptor here comes from a woman between 40 and 55 years old with Graves' hyperthyroidism. CDR3s include the opening cysteine and the closing phenylalanine or tryptophan. D genes are given only for firm matches. Not all rows give a size; the values are once, few, many and, for expanded clones, a class.

J: TRBJ2-3
V: TRBV20-1
D: NA
size: many
CDR3: CSAREQPLLGLDTQYF
DNA: TGCAGTGCTAGAGAACAACCCCTTCTAGGCCTAGATACGCAGTATTTT

J: TRBJ2-7
V: TRBV5-4
D: TRBD1
size: few
CDR3: CASRPGTGVYEQYF
DNA: TGTGCCAGCAGACCCGGGACAGGGGTCTACGAGCAGTACTTC

J: TRBJ1-1
V: TRBV20-1
D: NA
size: NA
CDR3: CSAIPGSGRGETEAFF
DNA: TGCAGTGCTATCCCCGGAAGCGGGAGGGGAGAGACTGAAGCTTTCTTT

J: TRBJ2-7
V: TRBV15
D: TRBD1
size: few
CDR3: CAPGQGPYEQYF
DNA: TGTGCCCCAGGACAGGGCCCCTACGAGCAGTACTTC

J: TRBJ1-5
V: TRBV20-1
D: TRBD1
size: many
CDR3: CSAWDRGSQPQHF
DNA: TGCAGTGCTTGGGACAGGGGTTCCCAGCCCCAGCATTTT

J: TRBJ2-7
V: TRBV6-5
D: NA
size: NA
CDR3: CASSLENEQYF
DNA: TGTGCCAGCAGCTTAGAAAACGAGCAGTACTTC

J: TRBJ1-5
V: TRBV27
D: NA
size: many
CDR3: CASSLGAGGNQPQHF
DNA: TGTGCCAGCAGTTTAGGTGCAGGGGGCAATCAGCCCCAGCATTTT

J: TRBJ2-7
V: TRBV14
D: NA
size: many
CDR3: CASSPTSSYEQYF
DNA: TGTGCCAGCAGCCCCACGAGCTCCTACGAGCAGTACTTC

J: TRBJ1-2
V: TRBV11-2
D: NA
size: many
CDR3: CASSLGTGFGYGYTF
DNA: TGTGCCAGCAGCTTGGGGACGGGCTTCGGCTATGGCTACACCTTC

J: TRBJ1-5
V: TRBV7-9
D: TRBD1
size: NA
CDR3: CASSTPGQGAGQNF
DNA: TGTGCCAGCAGCACCCCGGGACAGGGGGCAGGTCAAAATTTT

J: TRBJ2-2
V: TRBV2
D: NA
size: NA
CDR3: CASRLARSSYEQYFGELFF
DNA: NA

J: TRBJ1-2
V: TRBV7-9
D: NA
size: NA
CDR3: CASRSTREGDAYGCTF
DNA: NA

J: TRBJ2-7
V: TRBV27
D: NA
size: many
CDR3: CASSSGPGWEQYF
DNA: TGTGCCAGCAGTTCGGGGCCGGGCTGGGAGCAGTACTTC

J: TRBJ1-2
V: TRBV12-3/TRBV12-4
D: NA
size: NA
CDR3: CASSSTPSGFEDYGYTF
DNA: TGTGCCAGCAGTTCGACCCCCTCAGGCTTCGAAGACTATGGCTACACCTTC

J: TRBJ1-5
V: TRBV12-3/TRBV12-4
D: NA
size: NA
CDR3: CASSFYDQPQHF
DNA: TGTGCCAGCAGTTTTTACGATCAGCCCCAGCATTTT

J: TRBJ2-3
V: TRBV20-1
D: NA
size: NA
CDR3: CSASLSPGVGGTQYF
DNA: TGCAGTGCTAGTTTGTCACCCGGGGTGGGAGGTACGCAGTATTTT

J: TRBJ2-3
V: TRBV2
D: TRBD1
size: few
CDR3: CASTNALGQGAIDTQYF
DNA: TGTGCCAGCACTAACGCCCTTGGACAGGGGGCTATAGATACGCAGTATTTT

J: TRBJ1-3
V: TRBV6-5
D: NA
size: many
CDR3: CATKGGSGNTIYF
DNA: TGTGCCACTAAAGGGGGCTCTGGAAACACCATATATTTT

J: TRBJ2-7
V: TRBV7-2
D: NA
size: many
CDR3: CASSLRGGKDYEQYF
DNA: TGTGCCAGCAGCCTACGGGGCGGGAAAGACTACGAGCAGTACTTC

J: TRBJ1-5
V: TRBV7-8
D: NA
size: NA
CDR3: CASSSAGSSNQPQHF
DNA: TGTGCCAGCAGCTCGGCAGGGTCAAGCAATCAGCCCCAGCATTTT

J: TRBJ2-2
V: TRBV7-9
D: TRBD1
size: NA
CDR3: CASMGQNRLGELFF
DNA: TGTGCCAGCATGGGACAGAATCGCCTCGGGGAGCTGTTTTTT

J: TRBJ2-2
V: TRBV7-1
D: TRBD1
size: NA
CDR3: CASSSGTDNTGELFF
DNA: TGTGCCAGCAGCTCCGGGACAGACAACACCGGGGAGCTGTTTTTT

J: TRBJ2-2
V: TRBV29-1
D: NA
size: NA
CDR3: CGVGTGMTGELFF
DNA: TGCGGCGTAGGAACAGGGATGACCGGGGAGCTGTTTTTT

J: TRBJ2-7
V: TRBV7-8
D: NA
size: few
CDR3: CASSWSYGGSYEQYF
DNA: TGTGCCAGCAGCTGGTCGTATGGGGGCTCCTACGAGCAGTACTTC

J: TRBJ1-6
V: TRBV10-3
D: NA
size: medium-sized
CDR3: CAISESKGSNSPLHF
DNA: TGTGCCATCAGTGAGTCGAAAGGGTCCAATTCACCCCTCCACTTT

J: TRBJ1-1
V: TRBV20-1
D: TRBD1
size: many
CDR3: CSAAGQLGEAFF
DNA: TGCAGTGCAGCGGGACAGTTGGGTGAAGCTTTCTTT

J: TRBJ2-5
V: TRBV10-3
D: NA
size: many
CDR3: CAISEVTYQETQYF
DNA: TGTGCCATCAGTGAGGTCACCTACCAAGAGACCCAGTACTTC

J: TRBJ1-5
V: TRBV15
D: NA
size: NA
CDR3: CATSGGSRSNQPQHF
DNA: TGTGCCACCAGTGGGGGCAGTAGGAGCAATCAGCCCCAGCATTTT

J: TRBJ2-7
V: TRBV27
D: TRBD2
size: NA
CDR3: CASRRTSGRAYEQYF
DNA: TGTGCCAGCAGGAGAACTAGCGGGAGGGCCTACGAGCAGTACTTC

J: TRBJ2-7
V: TRBV2
D: NA
size: many
CDR3: CASGGDRIYEQYF
DNA: TGTGCCAGCGGGGGGGACAGGATTTACGAGCAGTACTTC

J: TRBJ1-3
V: TRBV12-3/TRBV12-4
D: TRBD1
size: many
CDR3: CASSLQTTGSGNTIYF
DNA: TGTGCCAGCAGTTTACAGACGACAGGGAGTGGAAACACCATATATTTT

J: TRBJ2-3
V: TRBV7-6
D: TRBD2
size: NA
CDR3: CASSRGDSTDTQYF
DNA: TGTGCCAGCAGTCGGGGGGACTCCACAGATACGCAGTATTTT

J: TRBJ1-2
V: TRBV29-1
D: NA
size: many
CDR3: CSVDQGLNGYTF
DNA: TGCAGCGTTGATCAGGGTCTAAATGGCTACACCTTC

J: TRBJ2-7
V: TRBV10-3
D: NA
size: NA
CDR3: CAISESGNYEQYF
DNA: TGTGCCATCAGTGAATCAGGGAACTACGAGCAGTACTTC

J: TRBJ2-7
V: TRBV6-6
D: NA
size: NA
CDR3: CASRLVERTGEQYF
DNA: TGTGCCAGCCGGCTCGTAGAACGCACCGGGGAGCAGTACTTC